This T cell receptor beta chain was recorded in a study of blood T cell repertoires in COVID-19. The ends were cut back, 2 bases at V and 8 bases at J, with 12 bases in the middle. The CDR3 is made up of 13 amino acids. Germline V gene lookup returns CDR1 MNHEY and CDR2 SVGAGI. In the authors' methods: Reference gene primers were amplified, and this amplification served to estimate nucleated cell counts. Only in-frame clones appear in the TCRdb table, and some are missing; sequencing was by immunoSEQ multiplex PCR. The D gene and trimming were derived from the DNA, and the V and J assignments and clone size from that table. Of roughly 59,000 clones listed, approximately 82% are singletons.

The sequenced sample was peripheral blood. The sequence derives from a man older than 75 with acute or convalescent COVID-19. V usage is TRBV6-5 and J usage is TRBJ1-2, with a possible D match to TRBD1 (5 bases). The CDR3 bases are TGTGCCAGCAGTTACGGGGGGAGTGCAGGCTACACCTTC. Translating gives CASSYGGSAGYTF.